This passage covers 18 T cell receptor beta chains from one sample sequenced in a study of cytomegalovirus exposure and HLA in healthy donors. PCR amplification relied on 60 Vbeta primers (plus 13 Jbeta primers). Using immunoSEQ multiplex PCR, the repertoire was profiled, and TCRdb retains in-frame clones only, with some absent. The sample records some 52,000 clones, over 70% being singletons. The sequenced material came from PBMCs. Receptors originate from a man aged 18 to 29 in good health and CMV-seronegative.

Note on this clone: Other DNA sequences in the same sample also yield this CDR3. V is TRBV4-3 and J is TRBJ2-1; no firm D call. With 0 bases removed from V and 0 bases from J, the gap between germline ends came to 6 bases. The CDR3 consists of 15 residues. Germline CDR1 LGHNA, CDR2 YSLEER. CDR3 nucleotides: TGCGCCAGCAGCCAAGATTTGGCCTCCTACAATGAGCAGTTCTTC. Its translation is CASSQDLASYNEQFF.

The chain is built from TRBV7-2 and TRBJ1-6; 7 bases line up with TRBD1. Germline values: CDR1 SGHTA, CDR2 FQGNSA. Trimming removed 4 bases from V and 9 bases from J; junction bases left unmatched: 9. The CDR3 is made up of 15 amino acids. CDR3 sequence reads: CASSSYRGPTSPLHF. The DNA for the CDR3 is TGTGCCAGCAGCTCATACAGGGGCCCAACTTCACCCCTCCACTTT.

The chain combines TRBV7-2 with TRBJ2-5, with D possibly matching TRBD2 (6 bases). Germline-derived CDR1 and CDR2 are SGHTA and FQGNSA. V dropped 6 bases and J dropped 2 bases, with 7 bases sitting between them. The CDR3 spans 12 residues. As DNA, the CDR3 is TGTGCCAGCAGTGGGGGGCAAGAGACCCAGTACTTC. Its translation is CASSGGQETQYF.

This clone has a single count. The chain is built from TRBV25-1 and TRBJ1-5, with D possibly matching TRBD1 (5 bases). There are 14 residues in the CDR3. The V gene lost 3 bases and the J gene lost 7 bases, with 13 bases spanning the gap. Germline-derived CDR1 and CDR2 are MGHDK and SYGVNS. The chain's CDR3 is CASSEAGMTQPQHF. The CDR3 bases are TGTGCCAGCAGTGAGGCAGGGATGACGCAGCCCCAGCATTTT.

The chain uses TRBV28 and TRBJ1-5, with 8 bases fitting TRBD1. Germline V gene lookup returns CDR1 MDHEN and CDR2 SYDVKM. V lost 7 bases to trimming and J lost 3 bases; unmatched junction nucleotides: 5. The CDR3 contains 14 residues. This chain's CDR3 is CASTETGANQPQHF. The DNA for the CDR3 is TGTGCCAGCACTGAGACAGGGGCCAATCAGCCCCAGCATTTT.

The sample holds a few counts of this clone. The gene calls are TRBV4-3 and TRBJ2-2, with a tentative D call TRBD1 (6 bases). The CDR3 sequence is 18 residues long. The V gene's germline CDR1 is LGHNA and CDR2 YSLEER. Deletions cut 0 bases from V and 4 bases from J, with 18 bases between. The CDR3 nucleotides read TGCGCCAGCAGCCAAGATTATGAGGGGGTATTAGGCACCGGGGAGCTGTTTTTT. It is translated as CASSQDYEGVLGTGELFF.

This chain uses TRBV4-3 with TRBJ2-2; TRBD1 matches 8 bases. This CDR3 is built from 17 residues. V lost 4 bases and J lost 2; bases outside the gene matches: 9. Germline V lookup: CDR1 LGHNA, CDR2 YSLEER. CDR3 region: CASSPPPQGANTGELFF. DNA of the CDR3: TGCGCCAGCAGCCCCCCCCCGCAGGGGGCTAACACCGGGGAGCTGTTTTTT.

Note on this clone: At the DNA level, this CDR3 is encoded by other sequences in the same sample as well. The chain joins TRBV2 to TRBJ1-1; TRBD1 matches 7 bases. CDR1 is SNHLY and CDR2 is FYNNEI in the germline V gene. The CDR3 runs 13 residues. The ends lost 3 bases at V and 4 bases at J; junction bases unmatched: 2. DNA of the CDR3: TGTGCCAGCAGTGACAGGGGGGTCACTGAAGCTTTCTTT. Its protein is CASSDRGVTEAFF. Filled out from reference TRBV2 and TRBJ1-1, the complete variable domain reads EPEVTQTPSHQVTQMGQEVILRCVPISNHLYFYWYRQILGQKVEFLVSFYNNEISEKSEIFDDQFSVERPDGSNFTLKIRSTKLEDSAMYFCASSDRGVTEAFFGQGTRLTVV.

The chain combines TRBV30 with TRBJ1-2; D ambiguous. The V end lost 4 bases, the J end lost 1 base, and 7 bases lay between the germline ends. Germline CDR1 GTSNPN, CDR2 SVGIG (reference sequence). The CDR3 runs to 12 residues. This chain's CDR3 is CAWKADNYGYTF. For the CDR3, the DNA is TGTGCCTGGAAGGCGGATAACTATGGCTACACCTTC.

The V and J genes are TRBV7-2 and TRBJ2-3; D is uncertain. The CDR3 covers 15 residues. Germline values: CDR1 SGHTA, CDR2 FQGNSA. Trimming took 3 bases from V and 2 from J, leaving 12 bases between them. In DNA, the CDR3 is TGTGCCAGCAGCTTGTTTGGTCAGTCCACAGATACGCAGTATTTT. Protein sequence: CASSLFGQSTDTQYF.

The rearrangement joins TRBV20-1 to TRBJ2-7; D might be TRBD1 (5 bases). The CDR3 is made up of 11 amino acids. Germline V lookup: CDR1 DFQATT, CDR2 SNEGSKA (reference sequence). The V end was cut by 5 bases, the J end by 7 bases, with 12 bases between. The CDR3 protein is CSAGPSGEQYF. CDR3 bases: TGCAGTGCTGGGCCCTCAGGGGAGCAGTACTTC.

The table lists this clone with a few counts. This chain connects TRBV28 to TRBJ1-4; D not certain. Per germline, CDR1 MDHEN and CDR2 SYDVKM. The V gene lost 4 bases and the J gene lost 13 bases, with 13 bases spanning the gap. The CDR3 contains 12 residues. The CDR3 region has the DNA TGTGCCAGCAGTTCCCCCAACCGGTCACTGTTTTTT. This gives the protein CASSSPNRSLFF.

V and J are TRBV5-1 and TRBJ1-3; D gene ambiguous. The CDR3 covers 15 residues. Looked up from germline, CDR1 is SGHRS and CDR2 is YFSETQ. V lost 4 bases, J lost 0 bases, and 11 bases lay in between. The CDR3: CASSDARSSGNTIYF. The CDR3 nucleotides read TGCGCCAGCAGCGACGCAAGGAGCTCTGGAAACACCATATATTTT.

This clone appeared a few times. The gene calls are TRBV10-1 and TRBJ2-5, with D tentatively TRBD2 (6 bases). The V gene lost 0 bases and the J gene lost 5 bases, with 16 bases spanning the gap. This CDR3 has 16 amino acids. Germline-derived CDR1 and CDR2 are WNHNN and SYGVQD (reference sequence). The chain's CDR3 is CASSESRGAGLETQYF. As DNA, the CDR3 is TGCGCCAGCAGTGAGTCTAGGGGTGCGGGGCTGGAGACCCAGTACTTC.

This chain uses TRBV7-2 with TRBJ2-5; TRBD2 matches at 7 bases. The trim removed 7 bases at V and 5 bases at J, leaving 10 bases unmatched. The V gene's germline CDR1 is SGHTA and CDR2 FQGNSA. This CDR3 is built from 14 residues. CDR3 in amino acids: CASNPPGGGETQYF. As DNA, the CDR3 is TGTGCCAGCAACCCGCCGGGGGGAGGGGAGACCCAGTACTTC. The entire variable domain, with the rest obtained from reference TRBV7-2 and TRBJ2-5, is as follows: GAGVSQSPSNKVTEKGKDVELRCDPISGHTALYWYRQSLGQGLEFLIYFQGNSAPDKSGLPSDRFSAERTGGSVSTLTIQRTQQEDSAVYLCASNPPGGGETQYFGPGTRLLVL.

This clone has only a few counts. The genes are TRBV5-4 and TRBJ1-1; unclear D gene. Trimming cost V 0 bases and J 1 base, with 10 bases left between them. CDR1 and CDR2 (germline): SGHNT, YYREEE (reference sequence). The CDR3 has 15 residues. The CDR3 DNA is TGTGCCAGCAGCTTGGCCCGGGGTTCGAACACTGAAGCTTTCTTT. It translates to CASSLARGSNTEAFF.

This chain links TRBV5-4 with TRBJ2-7; TRBD2 agrees at 9 bases. Germline trimming cut 1 base from V and 2 bases from J; bases unmatched to any gene: 4. The germline gives CDR1 SGHNT, CDR2 YYREEE (reference sequence). The CDR3 has 15 amino acids. This CDR3 reads CASSLMASGTYEQYF. CDR3 nucleotides: TGTGCCAGCAGCTTGATGGCTAGCGGGACCTACGAGCAGTACTTC.

This clone showed up just a few times. The chain employs TRBV28 and TRBJ1-1, with a tentative D call TRBD1 (5 bases). The CDR3 has 14 residues. Germline CDR1 reads MDHEN; CDR2 reads SYDVKM. The germline V and J ends were trimmed by 1 base and 7 bases, with 13 bases remaining between them. The DNA for the CDR3 is TGTGCCAGCAGTTTATTCAGGGCCAGCCATGAAGCTTTCTTT. Translated, it gives CASSLFRASHEAFF.